The 32 T cell receptor beta chains below were found in one sample sequenced in a study of T cell clonotyping in hematopoietic cell transplantation. Sequenced by immunoSEQ multiplex PCR; TCRdb stores in-frame clones only, minus some. The sample contains about 41,000 clones, nearly 97% of which appear only once. Specimen: peripheral blood mononuclear cells. These receptors were collected from a man between 25 and 39 years old in good health. Some clones in this sample may be carry-over from other donors' samples.

This chain joins TRBV4-3 and TRBJ2-6; 8 bases line up with TRBD2. Per germline, CDR1 LGHNA and CDR2 YSLEER. CDR3 size: 18 residues. The J segment lost 1 base and the V segment lost 0 bases, leaving 5 bases of the junction unmatched. DNA for the CDR3: TGCGCCAGCAGCCAAGAGGGGGCTAGCGGGTCTGGGGCCAACGTCCTGACTTTC. As protein: CASSQEGASGSGANVLTF.

The chain uses TRBV7-9 and TRBJ2-7, with D possibly TRBD1 on 8 matching bases. There are 15 residues in the CDR3. The ends were cut back, 5 bases at V and 3 bases at J, with 17 bases in the middle. The germline V gene has CDR1 SEHNR and CDR2 FQNEAQ (reference sequence). CDR3 sequence: CASSGGGDRSYEQYF. As DNA, the CDR3 is TGTGCCAGCAGCGGAGGGGGGGACAGGAGCTACGAGCAGTACTTC.

This clone was seen a single time. The chain combines TRBV27 with TRBJ1-5; D remains unclear. With 7 bases removed from V and 2 bases from J, the gap between germline ends came to 15 bases. This CDR3 comprises 15 residues. Germline CDR1 is MNHEY and CDR2 is SMNVEV (reference sequence). CDR3 DNA sequence: TGTGCCAGCATTGAGGGCCCGAGGGGCAATCAGCCCCAGCATTTT. Protein product: CASIEGPRGNQPQHF.

J is TRBJ2-7 and V is TRBV27; 8 nucleotides line up with TRBD2. The V gene's germline CDR1 is MNHEY and CDR2 SMNVEV (reference sequence). V trimming: 3 bases; J trimming: 4 bases; junction bases outside the gene matches: 5. The CDR3 consists of 14 residues. The CDR3 nucleotides are TGTGCCAGCAGTTTTGGGACTAGAGGTTACGAGCAGTACTTC. Encoded protein: CASSFGTRGYEQYF.

This rearrangement joins TRBV5-1 to TRBJ2-7, with 8 positions matching TRBD1. J lost 4 bases, V lost 4 bases, and 16 bases had no gene match. The CDR3 is 17 amino acids. CDR1 and CDR2 (germline): SGHRS, YFSETQ. The CDR3 DNA sequence: TGCGCCAGCAGCCCGGGGTCCGAAGGACAGGGTAGATACGAGCAGTACTTC. Protein: CASSPGSEGQGRYEQYF.

In DNA, the CDR3 is TGTGCCACCAGCAGAGATCTCGGGCAGATGAACACTGAAGCTTTCTTT. It encodes CATSRDLGQMNTEAFF. V gene TRBV15 combines with J gene TRBJ1-1, with D unresolved. The length of the CDR3 is 16 residues. Trimming left V 0 bases short and J 0 bases short, with 11 bases between. Germline-derived CDR1 and CDR2 are LNHNV and YYDKDF (reference sequence).

This rearrangement joins TRBV13 to TRBJ1-2, with TRBD1 matching over 10 bases. Germline assignment: CDR1 PRHDT and CDR2 FYEKMQ (reference sequence). With V trimmed by 5 bases and J by 3 bases, 6 bases remained unmatched. The CDR3 is 15 amino acids. The CDR3 region is CASSATGGDDYGYTF. The CDR3 nucleotides read TGTGCCAGCAGCGCGACAGGGGGCGACGACTATGGCTACACCTTC.

V gene TRBV9 combines with J gene TRBJ1-1, with 7 bases lining up with TRBD1. V dropped 0 bases and J dropped 4; count of bases not matched to a gene: 9. The CDR3 totals 16 residues. CDR1 is SGDLS and CDR2 is YYNGEE in the germline V gene. The CDR3 sequence: CASSVASEQGITEAFF. DNA of the CDR3: TGTGCCAGCAGCGTAGCGAGCGAACAGGGGATCACTGAAGCTTTCTTT.

This chain connects TRBV5-1 to TRBJ2-7; TRBD2 is a possible D gene (6 bases). Trimming pared 0 bases from V and 3 bases from J, leaving 16 bases between. Germline V gene sequence: CDR1 SGHRS, CDR2 YFSETQ. CDR3 length equals 16 residues. The CDR3 DNA reads TGCGCCAGCAGCTTGGCGGAGGGACGGATCTACTACGAGCAGTACTTC. As protein: CASSLAEGRIYYEQYF.

This clone was seen only once. The chain combines TRBV9 with TRBJ2-3, with 11 bases that match TRBD1. The germline V gene has CDR1 SGDLS and CDR2 YYNGEE. V lost 5 bases to trimming and J lost 4 bases; unmatched junction nucleotides: 12. This CDR3 region has 17 residues. CDR3 DNA sequence: TGTGCCAGCAGTTCTACCACGGGACAGGGGGTATCAGATACGCAGTATTTT. This codes for CASSSTTGQGVSDTQYF.

CDR3 residues: CASRPSDRGMNTEAFF. CDR3 nucleotide sequence: TGTGCCAGCAGGCCCTCGGACAGGGGCATGAACACTGAAGCTTTCTTT. This sequence joins TRBV6-6 and TRBJ1-1, with 9 bases matching TRBD1. V lost 6 bases and J lost 0; bases outside the gene matches: 8. Germline V gene data show CDR1 as MNHNY and CDR2 as SVGAGI (reference sequence). This CDR3 is built from 16 residues.

This sequence joins TRBV4-3 and TRBJ2-5, with D maybe TRBD1 (9 bases). Trimming cost V 0 bases and J 3 bases, with 32 bases left between them. The CDR3 loop spans 22 amino acids. Germline V gene lookup returns CDR1 LGHNA and CDR2 YSLEER. The CDR3 sequence: CASSQDLGDRVYGTSIKETQYF. The CDR3 DNA sequence: TGCGCCAGCAGCCAAGATCTCGGGGACAGGGTTTACGGGACTAGTATAAAAGAGACCCAGTACTTC.

A single count supports this clone. V usage is TRBV11-1 and J usage is TRBJ2-7, with D uncertain. V shed 2 bases and J shed 3 bases, with 14 bases lying between them. The CDR3 is 15 residues long. CDR1 and CDR2 (germline): SGHAT, FQDESV (reference sequence). The CDR3 sequence: CASSLRQGPRYEQYF. CDR3 coding DNA: TGTGCCAGCAGCTTAAGACAAGGGCCGCGCTACGAGCAGTACTTC.

A single count supports this clone. The V gene is TRBV5-5, the J gene TRBJ1-2, with TRBD1 identical over 11 bases. Germline CDR1 and CDR2: SGHKS and YYEKEE (reference sequence). The CDR3 loop spans 14 amino acids. J lost 9 bases, V lost 6 bases, and 10 bases had no gene match. The CDR3 is CASTLGTGGASYTF. The CDR3 DNA sequence: TGTGCCAGCACCCTTGGGACAGGGGGTGCAAGCTACACCTTC.

The rearrangement uses TRBV19 and TRBJ2-7; D gene uncertain. The germline V and J ends were trimmed by 5 bases and 7 bases, with 15 bases remaining between them. Germline V gene lookup returns CDR1 LNHDA and CDR2 SQIVND (reference sequence). The CDR3 has 13 amino acids. DNA of the CDR3: TGTGCCAGTAGTGGTATCGGGTTACGGGAGCAGTACTTC. Its translation: CASSGIGLREQYF.

The V call is TRBV4-1, the J call TRBJ2-2, with 7 bases aligning to TRBD1. There are 13 residues in the CDR3. V gave up 4 bases and J gave up 6 bases; unmatched junction bases: 2. Germline lookup yields CDR1 MGHRA and CDR2 YSYEKL. The CDR3: CASSLDRAGELFF. CDR3 coding DNA: TGCGCCAGCAGCCTAGACAGGGCCGGGGAGCTGTTTTTT.

This chain links TRBV30 with TRBJ1-1; maybe TRBD1 (6 bases). Germline V gene data show CDR1 as GTSNPN and CDR2 as SVGIG (reference sequence). The V end lost 2 bases, the J end lost 4 bases, and 11 bases lay between the germline ends. The CDR3 is made up of 13 amino acids. The CDR3 region is CAWSPAGVTEAFF. CDR3 DNA sequence: TGTGCCTGGAGTCCCGCAGGGGTCACTGAAGCTTTCTTT.

The chain joins TRBV29-1 to TRBJ1-1; the match to TRBD1 covers 7 bases. V lost 5 bases and J lost 0; bases outside the gene matches: 6. This CDR3 comprises 14 residues. Per the germline V gene, CDR1 is SQVTM and CDR2 is ANQGSEA. The CDR3 spells CSVHRGTMNTEAFF. The CDR3 DNA is TGCAGCGTTCACAGGGGTACAATGAACACTGAAGCTTTCTTT. The variable domain in full, completed from reference TRBV29-1 and TRBJ1-1, reads SAVISQKPSRDICQRGTSLTIQCQVDSQVTMMFWYRQQPGQSLTLIATANQGSEATYESGFVIDKFPISRPNLTFSTLTVSNMSPEDSSIYLCSVHRGTMNTEAFFGQGTRLTVV.

The V gene is TRBV7-3, the J gene TRBJ2-6; 8 bases agree with TRBD2. The germline gives CDR1 SGHTA, CDR2 FQGTGA. This CDR3 is built from 17 residues. The junction had 5 bases not matched to a gene; V was cut back by 0 bases and J by 4 bases. CDR3 in DNA: TGTGCCAGCAGCTTAACGTCGGGAGGGTACGGGGCCAACGTCCTGACTTTC. It specifies CASSLTSGGYGANVLTF.

The chain has TRBV5-4 and TRBJ1-1, with D maybe TRBD1 (5 bases). Between the trimmed V and J ends, which lost 0 bases and 5 bases, there was a span of 11 bases. The CDR3 sequence is 14 residues long. Germline-derived CDR1 and CDR2 are SGHNT and YYREEE (reference sequence). The CDR3 sequence: CASSLVDRQTEAFF. In DNA form, the CDR3 reads TGTGCCAGCAGCTTGGTTGACCGACAGACTGAAGCTTTCTTT.

This sequence joins TRBV7-2 and TRBJ1-2; 7 bases fit TRBD1. The ends lost 4 bases at V and 8 bases at J; junction bases unmatched: 4. Germline V gene lookup returns CDR1 SGHTA and CDR2 FQGNSA. This CDR3 has 12 residues. The CDR3 region has the DNA TGTGCCAGCAGCTCCGACAGGGTGGGCTACACCTTC. Protein product: CASSSDRVGYTF. Looking up the rest from reference TRBV7-2 and TRBJ1-2 gives the full variable domain: GAGVSQSPSNKVTEKGKDVELRCDPISGHTALYWYRQSLGQGLEFLIYFQGNSAPDKSGLPSDRFSAERTGGSVSTLTIQRTQQEDSAVYLCASSSDRVGYTFGSGTRLTVV.

This clone was seen once. The gene calls are TRBV28 and TRBJ2-5, with TRBD1 identical over 8 bases. This CDR3 comprises 15 residues. V shed 3 bases and J 2 bases; nucleotides not matched to a gene: 5. Germline V gene lookup returns CDR1 MDHEN and CDR2 SYDVKM. Written as DNA, the CDR3 is TGTGCCAGCAGTTTTGGAGGACAGGGTCAAGAGACCCAGTACTTC. Translated, it gives CASSFGGQGQETQYF.

The chain carries TRBV19 and TRBJ1-3; TRBD1 matches 8 bases. The CDR3 is 16 residues long. V dropped 3 bases and J dropped 4; count of bases not matched to a gene: 8. Germline CDR1 is LNHDA and CDR2 is SQIVND (reference sequence). The chain's CDR3 is CASSIGRTGPGNTIYF. The DNA of the CDR3 is TGTGCCAGTAGTATCGGCCGGACAGGGCCGGGAAACACCATATATTTT.

This chain uses TRBV13 with TRBJ2-1, with D tentatively TRBD1 (6 bases). With 5 bases removed from V and 9 bases from J, the gap between germline ends came to 14 bases. The CDR3 is 13 residues long. From germline, CDR1 is PRHDT and CDR2 FYEKMQ (reference sequence). The CDR3 spells CASSEQGFSEQFF. The CDR3 DNA reads as TGTGCCAGCAGCGAACAGGGCTTTAGTGAGCAGTTCTTC.

The chain employs TRBV5-1 and TRBJ2-3; D ambiguous. Per the germline V gene, CDR1 is SGHRS and CDR2 is YFSETQ. With 8 bases removed from V and 4 bases from J, the gap between germline ends came to 8 bases. The CDR3 spans 11 residues. The CDR3 DNA is TGCGCCAGTAGCCAGGCAGATACGCAGTATTTT. Translated: CASSQADTQYF.

The rearrangement joins TRBV28 to TRBJ2-7; TRBD1 agrees at 8 bases. The CDR3 is 14 residues long. The V and J ends lost 7 bases and 3 bases, in that order; junction bases with no gene match: 8. Per the germline V gene, CDR1 is MDHEN and CDR2 is SYDVKM. The CDR3 DNA sequence: TGTGCCAGCATCCGGGACAGGCTCAACTACGAGCAGTACTTC. Translating it yields CASIRDRLNYEQYF.

The V gene is TRBV13, the J gene TRBJ2-7; D ambiguous. The CDR3 has 12 residues. Germline V gives CDR1 PRHDT, CDR2 FYEKMQ (reference sequence). Trimming took off 3 bases at V and 5 bases at J, with 8 bases between the two ends. CDR3 sequence reads: CASSFRPHEQYF. For the CDR3, the DNA is TGTGCCAGCAGCTTTAGACCACACGAGCAGTACTTC.

The chain couples TRBV29-1 to TRBJ2-1; D is undetermined. The CDR3 extends over 12 amino acids. V was pared by 6 bases and J by 9 bases, with 15 bases between. In germline, CDR1 is SQVTM, CDR2 ANQGSEA. Written as DNA, the CDR3 is TGCAGCGTGGGTCCCTACAAGAGTGAGCAGTTCTTC. Translation: CSVGPYKSEQFF.

The chain is built from TRBV5-4 and TRBJ2-4; 12 bases match TRBD1. With V trimmed by 3 bases and J by 7 bases, 8 bases remained unmatched. Germline V CDR1 and CDR2: SGHNT, YYREEE (reference sequence). There are 16 residues in the CDR3. As DNA, the CDR3 is TGTGCCAGCAGCTCCCGGGGGACAGGGGGCCGGAACATTCAGTACTTC. Residues: CASSSRGTGGRNIQYF.

The V gene is TRBV6-1, the J gene TRBJ2-7; no definite D call. The germline CDR1 and CDR2 sequences are MNHNS and SASEGT. V was pared by 8 bases and J by 3 bases, with 5 bases between. The CDR3 runs to 10 residues. The CDR3 coding sequence is TGTGCCAGCTTATACTACGAGCAGTACTTC. It yields the protein CASLYYEQYF.

The chain combines TRBV4-1 with TRBJ1-2, with D unresolved. V was clipped by 4 bases and J by 1 base, with 10 bases between them. Germline-derived CDR1 and CDR2 are MGHRA and YSYEKL. The CDR3 sequence is 14 residues long. CDR3 protein: CASSPELDNYGYTF. The CDR3 bases are TGCGCCAGCAGCCCCGAACTCGATAACTATGGCTACACCTTC.

V and J are TRBV2 and TRBJ2-1, with 8 bases lining up with TRBD1. This CDR3 is built from 15 residues. The ends lost 3 bases at V and 7 bases at J; junction bases unmatched: 8. Germline CDR1 SNHLY, CDR2 FYNNEI. The CDR3 protein is CASSDSGGSGNEQFF. The CDR3, as DNA: TGTGCCAGCAGTGACTCAGGGGGCTCGGGGAATGAGCAGTTCTTC.